Following are 9 T cell receptor beta chains from one sample sequenced in a study of shared clonotypes between healthy human individuals. Only in-frame clones appear in the TCRdb table, and some are missing; sequencing was by immunoSEQ multiplex PCR. The data hold around 2.3 million clones, with more than 90% observed a single time. The sequencing input was naive CD4+ T cells sorted from blood. As for subset: CD45RA+ positively selected. These receptors all come from a man between 18 and 29 years old in good health.

CDR3 in amino acids: CASSARTGGPLNYGYTF. The CDR3 bases are TGTGCCAGCAGCGCCCGGACAGGGGGGCCCCTTAACTATGGCTACACCTTC. The J gene is TRBJ1-2, the V gene TRBV9, with 10 bases that match TRBD1. Germline V CDR1 and CDR2: SGDLS, YYNGEE. CDR3 size: 17 residues. With V trimmed by 3 bases and J by 1 base, 9 bases remained unmatched.

The chain couples TRBV15 to TRBJ2-4, with 8 bases that match TRBD2. Trimming at V came to 1 base and at J to 10 bases, leaving 9 bases not matched to a gene. This CDR3 is 15 amino acids long. Germline V CDR1 and CDR2: LNHNV, YYDKDF (reference sequence). DNA for the CDR3: TGTGCCACCAGCAGAGGGTCAGCGGGAGATGGTATTCAGTACTTC. Translation: CATSRGSAGDGIQYF.

As to this clone: Other DNA variants within this sample encode the same CDR3. The chain combines TRBV7-2 with TRBJ2-7, with D perhaps TRBD2 (5 bases). This CDR3 contains 12 residues. V lost 4 bases and J 3 bases, leaving 7 bases between the germline ends. Germline assignment: CDR1 SGHTA and CDR2 FQGNSA. CDR3 sequence (DNA): TGTGCCAGCAGCTCCGGGATCTACGAGCAGTACTTC. Translating it yields CASSSGIYEQYF.

This chain connects TRBV9 to TRBJ1-1, with D hard to call. The germline V gene encodes CDR1 SGDLS and CDR2 YYNGEE. This CDR3 is built from 15 residues. Trimming pared 4 bases from V and 5 bases from J, leaving 18 bases between. The CDR3: CASSYRLSGETEAFF. The DNA of the CDR3 is TGTGCCAGCAGCTATCGCCTGAGCGGTGAAACTGAAGCTTTCTTT.

The chain recombines TRBV30 with TRBJ1-1; D perhaps matches TRBD1 (5 bases). Germline lookup yields CDR1 GTSNPN and CDR2 SVGIG (reference sequence). This CDR3 is built from 10 residues. V gave up 3 bases and J gave up 11 bases, with 10 bases separating them. CDR3 loop: CAWSRVVAFF. The CDR3 DNA follows: TGTGCCTGGAGCAGGGTTGTGGCTTTCTTT.

The chain carries TRBV7-2 and TRBJ2-5; the match to TRBD2 covers 14 bases. V lost 0 bases to trimming and J lost 9 bases; unmatched junction nucleotides: 3. Germline lookup yields CDR1 SGHTA and CDR2 FQGNSA. The CDR3 contains 15 residues. For the CDR3, the DNA is TGTGCCAGCAGCTTAGCCGGGACTAGCGGGAGTTCCCAGTACTTC. It yields the protein CASSLAGTSGSSQYF.

The V and J genes are TRBV28 and TRBJ2-7; 8 nucleotides match TRBD2. J lost 2 bases, V lost 4 bases, and 7 bases had no gene match. This CDR3 spans 15 amino acids. Germline CDR1 is MDHEN and CDR2 is SYDVKM. This CDR3 is CASSSARGGTYEQYF. The CDR3 DNA reads as TGTGCCAGCAGTTCCGCCCGGGGGGGTACCTACGAGCAGTACTTC.

The J gene is TRBJ2-7, the V gene TRBV5-4, with TRBD1 matching 7 bases. The CDR3 loop spans 15 amino acids. CDR1 is SGHNT, CDR2 YYREEE, per germline (reference sequence). Germline trimming cut 4 bases from V and 7 bases from J; bases unmatched to any gene: 14. CDR3 in DNA: TGTGCCAGCAGCCGCTTTAAGGGGGCCTGGAGAGAGCAGTACTTC. This sequence encodes CASSRFKGAWREQYF.

This chain connects TRBV28 to TRBJ1-1; perhaps TRBD1 as D (6 bases). V was trimmed by 6 bases and J by 0 bases, leaving 11 bases between them. Germline CDR1 is MDHEN and CDR2 is SYDVKM. The CDR3 length is 14 residues. CDR3 sequence reads: CASSTGTLNTEAFF. The CDR3 DNA reads as TGTGCCAGCAGCACCGGGACATTGAACACTGAAGCTTTCTTT.